One sample yielded the 5 T cell receptor beta chains listed below, sequenced in a study of PD-L1 blockade in urothelial cancer. Time point here: pretreatment peripheral blood. Measured with immunoSEQ multiplex PCR; TCRdb has only the in-frame clones, and not every one. This sample has about 74,000 clones, with about nine tenths found just once. Sequences were derived from PBMCs, sampled around atezolizumab (anti-PD-L1) treatment. The receptor source for this set is a man between 65 and 85 years old with urothelial cancer.

In its sample, this clone was seen a few times. The genes are TRBV29-1 and TRBJ1-2; D is unresolved. The CDR3 length is 12 residues. V was clipped by 1 base and J by 4 bases, with 7 bases between them. Per the germline V gene, CDR1 is SQVTM and CDR2 is ANQGSEA. For the CDR3, the DNA is TGCAGCGTTGAAGGGTCAGTCTATGGCTACACCTTC. Amino acid sequence: CSVEGSVYGYTF.

CDR3 DNA: TGCAGCGTTGCCTCTTATGAGCAGTTCTTC. Amino acid sequence: CSVASYEQFF. J is TRBJ2-1 and V is TRBV29-1; D is unclear. The germline V gene encodes CDR1 SQVTM and CDR2 ANQGSEA. The CDR3 has 10 amino acids. V was shortened by 4 bases and J by 8 bases, with 6 bases between the two germline ends.

This chain's CDR3 is CASSYSRWNTDTQYF. CDR3 bases: TGTGCCAGCAGTTACTCGAGGTGGAACACAGATACGCAGTATTTT. The chain recombines TRBV6-5 with TRBJ2-3; no reliable D call. The germline gives CDR1 MNHEY, CDR2 SVGAGI. V lost 0 bases and J 2 bases, leaving 9 bases between the germline ends. CDR3 length: 15 residues.

This clone was counted a single time. The chain couples TRBV5-1 to TRBJ2-2; 10 positions agree with TRBD2. J lost 4 bases, V lost 3 bases, and 12 bases had no gene match. The CDR3 sequence is 18 residues long. CDR1 is SGHRS, CDR2 YFSETQ, per germline. CDR3 region: CASSSVGVASGGTGELFF. CDR3 sequence (DNA): TGCGCCAGCAGCTCCGTTGGGGTTGCTAGCGGGGGCACCGGGGAGCTGTTTTTT.

The V call is TRBV20-1, the J call TRBJ2-7; D not certain. The germline V gene has CDR1 DFQATT and CDR2 SNEGSKA (reference sequence). Trimming took 3 bases from V and 6 from J, leaving 9 bases between them. CDR3 size: 11 residues. CDR3 loop: CSASFPFEQYF. In nucleotides, the CDR3 is TGCAGTGCTAGCTTTCCGTTCGAGCAGTACTTC.